This entry lists 30 T cell receptor beta chains sequenced from one sample in a study of beta chain features in type 1 diabetes. The investigators reverse transcribed all of the isolated RNA, so they sequenced expressed TCRB transcripts. The table came from immunoSEQ multiplex PCR; TCRdb's copy has only in-frame clones and leaves some out. The top ten hold roughly 0.033% of the sample, which has a few hundred thousand clones, approximately 15% seen once. The sequenced sample consisted of naive CD4+ T cells from blood. These receptor sequences come from a man aged 30-40 years in good health.

This clone was observed a few times. V and J are TRBV25-1 and TRBJ1-2; perhaps TRBD1 as D (5 bases). The ends were cut back, 4 bases at V and 5 bases at J, with 8 bases in the middle. Germline loops: CDR1 MGHDK, CDR2 SYGVNS. The CDR3 extends over 12 amino acids. DNA of the CDR3: TGTGCCAGCAGTGCCGGGGCGTATGGCTACACCTTC. Residues: CASSAGAYGYTF.

This clone showed up just a few times. V is TRBV13 and J is TRBJ1-1, with D perhaps matching TRBD1 (5 bases). CDR3 length equals 16 residues. Germline CDR1 is PRHDT and CDR2 is FYEKMQ (reference sequence). Trimming stripped 3 bases from V and 1 base from J, with 15 bases between. The CDR3 reads CASSFIKAGTNTEAFF. In DNA form, the CDR3 reads TGTGCCAGCAGCTTCATCAAGGCAGGGACGAACACTGAAGCTTTCTTT.

This clone was detected only a few times. The J gene is TRBJ2-1, the V gene TRBV29-1; D may be TRBD2 (6 bases). The CDR3 spans 11 residues. Germline CDR1 is SQVTM and CDR2 is ANQGSEA. V shed 7 bases and J shed 15 bases, with 19 bases lying between them. CDR3 in amino acids: CSAENSGLPFF. The CDR3, as DNA: TGCAGCGCCGAAAATTCGGGACTGCCGTTCTTC.

The chain couples TRBV5-6 to TRBJ2-5; TRBD1 aligns across 8 bases. Germline assignment: CDR1 SGHDT and CDR2 YYEEEE. This CDR3 region has 13 residues. With V trimmed by 2 bases and J by 4 bases, 1 base remained unmatched. The CDR3 region has the DNA TGTGCCAGCAGCTTACAGGGGGGAGAGACCCAGTACTTC. It is translated as CASSLQGGETQYF.

In this sample, this clone turned up a few times. V and J are TRBV4-1 and TRBJ2-7, with D maybe TRBD1 (6 bases). Germline CDR1 and CDR2: MGHRA and YSYEKL. The V end was cut by 2 bases, the J end by 5 bases, with 19 bases between. This CDR3 has 16 residues. CDR3 nucleotide sequence: TGCGCCAGCAGCCAACTCGGGACATCTGTGAACCACGAGCAGTACTTC. Translating it yields CASSQLGTSVNHEQYF.

V is TRBV5-4 and J is TRBJ2-5; D unresolved. V shed 2 bases and J shed 6 bases, with 14 bases lying between them. This CDR3 has 14 residues. Germline V gives CDR1 SGHNT, CDR2 YYREEE (reference sequence). CDR3 sequence (DNA): TGTGCCAGCAGCTTAGATAACTTGGGCAAGACCCAGTACTTC. Translated, it gives CASSLDNLGKTQYF.

This chain connects TRBV2 to TRBJ2-1, with TRBD2 matching 9 bases. CDR3 size: 15 residues. J gave up 4 bases and V 3 bases, and 4 bases lay outside the gene matches. In germline, CDR1 is SNHLY, CDR2 FYNNEI. CDR3 residues: CASSEVLAGYNEQFF. The CDR3 bases are TGTGCCAGCAGTGAGGTCCTAGCGGGGTACAATGAGCAGTTCTTC.

The chain combines TRBV7-2 with TRBJ2-4, with D possibly matching TRBD1 (6 bases). Germline CDR1 is SGHTA and CDR2 is FQGNSA. There are 14 residues in the CDR3. Trimming removed 1 base at V and 3 bases at J, with 7 bases between. CDR3 nucleotides: TGTGCCAGCAGCTTAGACAGGGTCAAAAACATTCAGTACTTC. It codes for CASSLDRVKNIQYF.

This clone was picked up a small number of times. V and J are TRBV7-2 and TRBJ1-6; D is uncertain. The V gene lost 9 bases and the J gene lost 5 bases, with 11 bases spanning the gap. Germline CDR1 is SGHTA and CDR2 is FQGNSA. The length of the CDR3 is 13 residues. CDR3 sequence (DNA): TGTGCCAGTGGAGGGTCTCATAATTCACCCCTCCACTTT. Translated: CASGGSHNSPLHF.

This clone occurred a few times. The chain is built from TRBV10-3 and TRBJ1-2; no reliable D call. Trimming pared 3 bases from V and 6 bases from J, leaving 5 bases between. The CDR3 runs to 11 residues. Germline V gene data show CDR1 as ENHRY and CDR2 as SYGVKD. Here the CDR3 DNA reads TGTGCCATCAGTGATTTGGATGGCTACACCTTC. Encoded protein: CAISDLDGYTF.

Only one count was recorded for this clone. The V and J genes are TRBV7-2 and TRBJ2-7, with TRBD2 matching 7 bases. This CDR3 contains 16 residues. The J segment lost 2 bases and the V segment lost 5 bases, leaving 12 bases of the junction unmatched. Germline values: CDR1 SGHTA, CDR2 FQGNSA. The CDR3 protein is CASSARRGTGTYEQYF. Written as DNA, the CDR3 is TGTGCCAGCAGCGCGAGGCGGGGGACGGGGACCTACGAGCAGTACTTC.

Only a few counts were recorded for this clone. V and J are TRBV7-2 and TRBJ2-3; D not resolved. The CDR3 runs 12 residues. Germline V lookup: CDR1 SGHTA, CDR2 FQGNSA. V lost 8 bases, J lost 2 bases, and 8 bases lay in between. CDR3: CASAHNTDTQYF. The CDR3 DNA is TGTGCCAGCGCCCACAACACAGATACGCAGTATTTT.

This clone was counted between two and nine times. V usage is TRBV18 and J usage is TRBJ2-1, with TRBD1 identical over 8 bases. After removal of 0 bases from V and 7 bases from J, the junction contained 11 bases not matched to a gene. CDR1 and CDR2 from the germline V gene are KGHSH and LQKENI. The CDR3 spans 17 residues. The CDR3 is CASSPPSRGRAANEQFF. The CDR3 nucleotides read TGTGCCAGCTCACCACCCTCCAGGGGGCGAGCAGCGAATGAGCAGTTCTTC.

This clone was observed a few times. The genes are TRBV6-1 and TRBJ2-7; 7 nucleotides line up with TRBD1. Germline V lookup: CDR1 MNHNS, CDR2 SASEGT. The CDR3 consists of 14 residues. Trimming removed 1 base from V and 7 bases from J; junction bases left unmatched: 7. Here the CDR3 reads CASSEGVYRGEQYV. The CDR3, as DNA: TGTGCCAGCAGTGAAGGAGTCTACAGGGGAGAGCAGTACGTC.

This clone has only a few counts. The rearrangement links TRBV5-1 to TRBJ2-7, with 9 bases matching TRBD1. V was clipped by 5 bases and J by 4 bases; unmatched bases: 10. CDR3 length: 15 residues. The germline V gene encodes CDR1 SGHRS and CDR2 YFSETQ. The CDR3 protein is CASSLSTGGLYEQYV. The CDR3 DNA sequence: TGCGCCAGCAGTCTATCGACAGGGGGGTTATACGAGCAGTACGTC.

The chain employs TRBV10-3 and TRBJ2-2; 9 nucleotides agree with TRBD1. Trimming cost V 0 bases and J 6 bases; bases outside gene matches: 5. This CDR3 region has 16 residues. The germline CDR1 and CDR2 sequences are ENHRY and SYGVKD. This chain's CDR3 is CAISESGTGSAGELFF. The CDR3 region has the DNA TGTGCCATCAGTGAGTCGGGGACAGGGAGCGCCGGGGAGCTGTTTTTT.

This rearrangement joins TRBV7-9 to TRBJ1-2; weak D call: TRBD1 (5 bases). V was cut by 1 base and J by 2 bases, with 11 bases left in between. CDR3 size: 15 residues. CDR1 and CDR2 from the germline V gene are SEHNR and FQNEAQ (reference sequence). The chain's CDR3 is CASSLERGLNYGYTF. The CDR3 nucleotides read TGTGCCAGCAGCTTAGAACGGGGCCTAAACTATGGCTACACCTTC.

The chain employs TRBV7-2 and TRBJ2-1; 16 nucleotides agree with TRBD2. Germline V CDR1 and CDR2: SGHTA, FQGNSA. The CDR3 is made up of 19 amino acids. Trimming removed 4 bases from V and 7 bases from J; junction bases left unmatched: 13. The DNA for the CDR3 is TGTGCCAGCAGCTCCTCTGGGACTAGCGGGAGGGCCGGGTCAAATGAGCAGTTCTTC. This sequence encodes CASSSSGTSGRAGSNEQFF.

Only a few counts were recorded for this clone. This chain links TRBV28 with TRBJ2-2; TRBD2 matches at 7 bases. This CDR3 has 17 residues. V was clipped by 1 base and J by 0 bases; unmatched bases: 5. Per germline, CDR1 MDHEN and CDR2 SYDVKM. The DNA for the CDR3 is TGTGCCAGCAGTTTATCCCCAGCGGGGCCGAACACCGGGGAGCTGTTTTTT. This codes for CASSLSPAGPNTGELFF.

The chain combines TRBV15 with TRBJ1-4; D gene ambiguous. Germline V CDR1 and CDR2: LNHNV, YYDKDF (reference sequence). This CDR3 comprises 15 residues. V lost 3 bases to trimming and J lost 7 bases, with 15 bases between them. The CDR3 DNA follows: TGTGCCACCAGCAGCTACCCTGGGTTGGGTGAAAAACTGTTTTTT. Protein: CATSSYPGLGEKLFF.

V usage is TRBV30 and J usage is TRBJ1-1, with D possibly being TRBD1 (6 bases). The germline CDR1 and CDR2 sequences are GTSNPN and SVGIG (reference sequence). V lost 1 base to trimming and J lost 11 bases, with 11 bases between them. The CDR3 loop spans 11 amino acids. The CDR3 protein is CAWSADRRAFF. In DNA form, the CDR3 reads TGTGCCTGGAGTGCCGACAGGAGGGCTTTCTTT.

In this sample, this clone turned up a few times. This rearrangement joins TRBV4-3 to TRBJ2-6; the D gene is possibly TRBD2 (5 bases). Deletions cut 1 base from V and 4 bases from J, with 14 bases between. Germline V CDR1 and CDR2: LGHNA, YSLEER. This CDR3 has 17 residues. CDR3 sequence (DNA): TGCGCCAGCAGCCAAGCCCCTCACTCGGGGGGGGCCAACGTCCTGACTTTC. Protein product: CASSQAPHSGGANVLTF.

The V and J genes are TRBV11-2 and TRBJ1-5; tentatively, D is TRBD1 (6 bases). The V gene lost 3 bases and the J gene lost 1 base, with 10 bases spanning the gap. Germline V gene data show CDR1 as SGHAT and CDR2 as FQNNGV. The CDR3 spans 15 residues. The CDR3 nucleotides are TGTGCCAGCAGCTTGGTGACAGGCAGCAATCAGCCCCAGCATTTT. It is translated as CASSLVTGSNQPQHF.

V and J are TRBV4-2 and TRBJ2-7; D not resolved. Between the trimmed V and J ends, which lost 0 bases and 7 bases, there was a span of 22 bases. Germline V gene lookup returns CDR1 LGHNA and CDR2 YNFKEQ. This CDR3 spans 17 amino acids. CDR3 in amino acids: CASSQDQVTTPGREQYV. For the CDR3, the DNA is TGTGCCAGCAGCCAAGATCAGGTGACAACCCCAGGACGGGAGCAGTACGTC.

This clone was seen more than once but under ten times. CDR3: CASSLTGFQETQYF. For the CDR3, the DNA is TGTGCCAGCAGCTTAACGGGATTCCAAGAGACCCAGTACTTC. V is TRBV7-3 and J is TRBJ2-5; D is undetermined. Germline loops: CDR1 SGHTA, CDR2 FQGTGA. This CDR3 spans 14 amino acids. The V end was cut by 0 bases, the J end by 1 base, with 6 bases between.

In the case of this clone: Additional DNA sequences in this sample encode the identical CDR3. The chain has TRBV5-4 and TRBJ2-6; D is undetermined. The CDR3 sequence is 16 residues long. V lost 1 base and J 0 bases, leaving 8 bases between the germline ends. Germline V gives CDR1 SGHNT, CDR2 YYREEE (reference sequence). The CDR3 DNA is TGTGCCAGCAGCTTGTATAGGAGCTCTGGGGCCAACGTCCTGACTTTC. It is translated as CASSLYRSSGANVLTF. Supplemented by reference TRBV5-4 and TRBJ2-6, the full variable domain reads ETGVTQSPTHLIKTRGQQVTLRCSSQSGHNTVSWYQQALGQGPQFIFQYYREEENGRGNFPPRFSGLQFPNYSSELNVNALELDDSALYLCASSLYRSSGANVLTFGAGSRLTVL.

This clone was picked up a small number of times. V usage is TRBV18 and J usage is TRBJ2-3; D is ambiguous. The CDR3 is 14 amino acids. The V gene's germline CDR1 is KGHSH and CDR2 LQKENI. The V and J ends lost 2 bases and 2 bases respectively, with 8 bases between them. The CDR3 nucleotides read TGTGCCAGCTCACCAGGCACCAACACAGATACGCAGTATTTT. Translation gives CASSPGTNTDTQYF.

This clone was detected only a few times. The rearrangement uses TRBV9 and TRBJ2-3; D unclear. Germline V gene lookup returns CDR1 SGDLS and CDR2 YYNGEE. Trimming cost V 3 bases and J 6 bases, with 5 bases left between them. The CDR3 has 11 amino acids. In nucleotides, the CDR3 is TGTGCCAGCAGCGCCCAGGATACGCAGTATTTT. Protein: CASSAQDTQYF.

This clone was seen a handful of times. J is TRBJ2-4 and V is TRBV7-2, with 11 bases lining up with TRBD2. V trimming: 3 bases; J trimming: 0 bases; junction bases outside the gene matches: 10. This CDR3 is built from 19 residues. CDR1 is SGHTA and CDR2 is FQGNSA in the germline V gene. DNA of the CDR3: TGTGCCAGCAGCTTGACAATCGTGGGACTAGCGGTAGCCAAAAACATTCAGTACTTC. This encodes CASSLTIVGLAVAKNIQYF.

The rearrangement links TRBV5-1 to TRBJ2-6; no clear D. V was shortened by 1 base and J by 2 bases, with 10 bases between the two germline ends. Per germline, CDR1 SGHRS and CDR2 YFSETQ. This CDR3 contains 16 residues. The CDR3 nucleotides read TGCGCCAGCAGCTTGCTTTTTAGGACTGGGGCCAACGTCCTGACTTTC. Protein sequence: CASSLLFRTGANVLTF.